What follows are 13 T cell receptor beta chains derived from one specimen sequenced in a study of blood T cell repertoires in COVID-19. Produced via immunoSEQ multiplex PCR; TCRdb's table is partial and in-frame only. In the table there are roughly 250,000 clones, 65% to 85% of which are singletons. The sequenced material came from peripheral blood. These receptors all stem from a man in his forties or fifties with active or convalescent COVID-19.

The rearrangement joins TRBV7-6 to TRBJ2-7; TRBD1 aligns across 8 bases. Germline lookup yields CDR1 SGHVS and CDR2 FNYEAQ. The CDR3 contains 15 residues. V was clipped by 0 bases and J by 1 base; unmatched bases: 2. The CDR3 loop reads CASSLARTGSYEQYF. CDR3 in DNA: TGTGCCAGCAGCTTAGCACGGACAGGGTCCTACGAGCAGTACTTC. Drawing the rest from reference TRBV7-6 and TRBJ2-7, the complete variable domain is GAGVSQSPRYKVTKRGQDVALRCDPISGHVSLYWYRQALGQGPEFLTYFNYEAQQDKSGLPNDRFSAERPEGSISTLTIQRTEQRDSAMYRCASSLARTGSYEQYFGPGTRLTVT.

The genes are TRBV3-1 (or the pseudogene TRBV3-2) and TRBJ2-5; D uncertain. V was pared by 5 bases and J by 5 bases, with 9 bases between. The length of the CDR3 is 12 residues. Germline-derived CDR1 and CDR2 are LGHDT and YNNKEL (reference sequence). The CDR3 loop is CASSDRTETQYF. The CDR3 nucleotides are TGTGCCAGCAGCGATCGAACTGAGACCCAGTACTTC.

The chain has TRBV19 and TRBJ2-7, with D maybe TRBD1 (6 bases). Trimming took 4 bases from V and 5 from J, leaving 12 bases between them. The CDR3 runs to 13 residues. In germline, CDR1 is LNHDA, CDR2 SQIVND (reference sequence). CDR3 protein: CASSSGQNDEQYF. CDR3 nucleotide sequence: TGTGCCAGTAGTAGCGGACAGAACGACGAGCAGTACTTC.

This sequence joins TRBV3-1 (or the pseudogene TRBV3-2) and TRBJ2-5; 8 bases map to TRBD2. The germline V gene has CDR1 LGHDT and CDR2 YNNKEL (reference sequence). V shed 3 bases, J shed 7 bases, and the junction held 10 bases outside the gene matches. This CDR3 has 15 residues. The CDR3 nucleotides read TGTGCCAGCAGCCATGGGGCGGGGGGAAGAGGGACCCAGTACTTC. Its translation: CASSHGAGGRGTQYF.

This chain links TRBV10-1 with TRBJ2-3, with D perhaps matching TRBD1 (5 bases). The V end was cut by 2 bases, the J end by 2 bases, with 11 bases between. The length of the CDR3 is 15 residues. CDR1 is WNHNN, CDR2 SYGVQD, per germline (reference sequence). The CDR3 reads CASSEQGLPTDTQYF. CDR3 DNA: TGCGCCAGCAGTGAGCAGGGCCTGCCCACAGATACGCAGTATTTT.

The chain is built from TRBV7-2 and TRBJ1-2; D is unclear. CDR1 and CDR2 (germline): SGHTA, FQGNSA. CDR3 size: 13 residues. Trimming removed 5 bases from V and 6 bases from J, with 13 bases in between. The CDR3 sequence: CASSPQPRNGYTF. The CDR3, as DNA: TGTGCCAGCAGCCCGCAACCCAGAAATGGCTACACCTTC.

The V and J genes are TRBV18 and TRBJ1-5; D remains unclear. Germline CDR1 and CDR2: KGHSH and LQKENI. The CDR3 contains 13 residues. Trimming removed 6 bases at V and 4 bases at J, with 10 bases between. In DNA form, the CDR3 reads TGTGCCAGCTCCGCGGCAGAAAATCAGCCCCAGCATTTT. Its translation: CASSAAENQPQHF.

This chain connects TRBV30 to TRBJ2-1, with 11 bases that match TRBD2. After removal of 1 base from V and 9 bases from J, the junction contained 8 bases not matched to a gene. CDR1 GTSNPN and CDR2 SVGIG come from the germline V gene (reference sequence). The CDR3 is 15 residues long. CDR3 region: CAWSGFSGGAGEQFF. In nucleotides, the CDR3 is TGTGCCTGGAGTGGATTTAGCGGGGGGGCTGGTGAGCAGTTCTTC.

This rearrangement joins TRBV7-9 to TRBJ1-1, with a possible D match to TRBD1 (6 bases). Germline lookup yields CDR1 SEHNR and CDR2 FQNEAQ (reference sequence). The CDR3 is 13 residues long. Trimming took 3 bases from V and 7 from J, leaving 12 bases between them. For the CDR3, the DNA is TGTGCCAGCAGCTTTACGCAACAGGGTGAAGCTTTCTTT. Protein product: CASSFTQQGEAFF.

V usage is TRBV5-5 and J usage is TRBJ2-3, with 12 bases fitting TRBD1. Germline loops: CDR1 SGHKS, CDR2 YYEKEE (reference sequence). This CDR3 is 16 amino acids long. The V and J ends lost 2 bases and 1 base, in that order; junction bases with no gene match: 2. The CDR3: CASSFGTGGGTDTQYF. For the CDR3, the DNA is TGTGCCAGCAGCTTCGGGACAGGGGGCGGCACAGATACGCAGTATTTT.

The J gene is TRBJ2-7, the V gene TRBV18; 7 nucleotides line up with TRBD2. This CDR3 contains 14 residues. V lost 1 base and J lost 5; bases outside the gene matches: 5. Per the germline V gene, CDR1 is KGHSH and CDR2 is LQKENI. CDR3 region: CASSPLAGEDEQYF. In nucleotides, the CDR3 is TGTGCCAGCTCACCACTGGCGGGAGAGGACGAGCAGTACTTC.

The chain combines TRBV6-2 or TRBV6-3 with TRBJ2-7, with TRBD1 matching 7 bases. Trimming cost V 2 bases and J 0 bases; bases outside gene matches: 4. Looked up from germline, CDR1 is MNHEY and CDR2 is SVGEGT. The CDR3 contains 15 residues. The CDR3 sequence: CASSYQGTASYEQYF. CDR3 DNA: TGTGCCAGCAGTTACCAGGGGACAGCCTCCTACGAGCAGTACTTC.

This chain links TRBV7-3 with TRBJ2-7, with TRBD1 matching over 9 bases. V lost 4 bases, J lost 5 bases, and 3 bases stayed unmatched. CDR1 and CDR2 from the germline V gene are SGHTA and FQGTGA. This CDR3 region has 13 residues. CDR3 sequence reads: CASSSWTGDEQYF. In DNA, the CDR3 is TGTGCCAGCAGCTCATGGACAGGGGACGAGCAGTACTTC.